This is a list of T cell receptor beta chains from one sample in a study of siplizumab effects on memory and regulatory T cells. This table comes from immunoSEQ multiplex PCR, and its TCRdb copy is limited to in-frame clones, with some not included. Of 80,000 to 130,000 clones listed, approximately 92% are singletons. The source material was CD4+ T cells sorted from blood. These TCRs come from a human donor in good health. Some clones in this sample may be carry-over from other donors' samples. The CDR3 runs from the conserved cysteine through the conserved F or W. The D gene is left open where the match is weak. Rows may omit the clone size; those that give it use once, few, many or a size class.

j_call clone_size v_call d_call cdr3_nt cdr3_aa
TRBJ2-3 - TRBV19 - TGTGCCAGTTCCCTCGACCGGAGTAGGAATACGCAGTATTTT CASSLDRSRNTQYF
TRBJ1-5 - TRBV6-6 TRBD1 TGTGCCAGCAGGACAGGGGGCGAGAATCAGCCCCAGCATTTT CASRTGGENQPQHF
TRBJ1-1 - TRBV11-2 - TGTGCCAGCAGCTTCCAGGCTAAGAACACTGAAGCTTTCTTT CASSFQAKNTEAFF
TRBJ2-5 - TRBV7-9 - TGTGCCAGCAGCATAACAGCCCCAGGGAACGTATTTAGGGAGACCCAGTACTTC CASSITAPGNVFRETQYF
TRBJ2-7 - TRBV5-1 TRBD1 TGCGCCAGCAGCTCCGGGACAGGGGGCTACGAGCAGTACTTC CASSSGTGGYEQYF
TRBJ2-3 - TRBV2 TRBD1 TGTGCCAGCAGTACCCAGGGGGCAAGCACAGATACGCAGTATTTT CASSTQGASTDTQYF
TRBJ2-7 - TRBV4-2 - TGTGCCAGCAGCCAAGGGAGCTCCTACGAGCAGTACTTC CASSQGSSYEQYF
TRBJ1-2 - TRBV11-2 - TGTGCCAGCAGCCCTCGGATCGGGGGGGCTGGTGGCTACACCTTC CASSPRIGGAGGYTF
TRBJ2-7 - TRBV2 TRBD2 TGTGCCAGCTTAACCTGGGAGGGGCAACCTACCTACGAGCAGTACTTC CASLTWEGQPTYEQYF
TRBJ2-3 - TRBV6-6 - TGTGCCAGCAGTCCACCTAGCACAGATACGCAGTATTTT CASSPPSTDTQYF
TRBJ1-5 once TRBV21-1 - TGTGCCAGCAGCAAAGTATTACGGCACAATCAGCCCCAGCATTTT CASSKVLRHNQPQHF
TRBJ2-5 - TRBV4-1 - TGCGCCAGCAGCCAAGATAGGGCAGGGGTGGGGACCCAGTACTTC CASSQDRAGVGTQYF
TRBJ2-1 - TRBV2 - TGTGCCAGCAGTGAAGACAGGGACAATGAGCAGTTCTTC CASSEDRDNEQFF
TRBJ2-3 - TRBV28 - TGTGCCAGCAGTGACTCCCAGTGGAGGACAGATACGCAGTATTTT CASSDSQWRTDTQYF
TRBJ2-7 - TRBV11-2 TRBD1 TGTGCCAGCAGCCGATCAGGACAGGGGCCCTACGAGCAGTACTTC CASSRSGQGPYEQYF
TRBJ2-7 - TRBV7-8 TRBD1 TGTGCCAGCAGCTCCGACAGGGAATCCGAGCAGTACTTC CASSSDRESEQYF
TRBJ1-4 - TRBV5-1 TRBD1 TGCGCCAGCAGCTTGCAGGGGGCGATAGAGGAAAAACTGTTTTTT CASSLQGAIEEKLFF
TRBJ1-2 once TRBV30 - TGTGCCTGGAGTGTAGGGGGATACGGCTACACCTTC CAWSVGGYGYTF
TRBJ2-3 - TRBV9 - TGTGCCAGCAGCGTAGGCCCAGGCGTGGGCACAGATACGCAGTATTTT CASSVGPGVGTDTQYF
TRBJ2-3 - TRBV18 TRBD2 TGTGCCAGCTCACCTTCTAGCGGCCTCAGCACAGATACGCAGTATTTT CASSPSSGLSTDTQYF
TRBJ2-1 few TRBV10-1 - TGCGCCAGCAGTGAGGATAGGGACGACAAGCAGTTCTTC CASSEDRDDKQFF
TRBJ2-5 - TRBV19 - TGTGCCAGTAGTATGGCGGCTGGGCGGTACCAAGAGACCCAGTACTTC CASSMAAGRYQETQYF
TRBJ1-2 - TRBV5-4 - TGTGCCAGCAGCCCAGGGATTTATGGCTACACCTTC CASSPGIYGYTF
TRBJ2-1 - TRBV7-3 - TGTGCCAGCAGCTTAATCCCGGGCGAGCAGTTCTTC CASSLIPGEQFF
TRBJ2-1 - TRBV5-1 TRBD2 TGCGCCAGCAGCTTGGCGAGCGGGAGCTCCTACAATGAGCAGTTCTTC CASSLASGSSYNEQFF
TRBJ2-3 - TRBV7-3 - TGTGCCAGCGGACTCCCGAATTCTGGGCAGTATTTT CASGLPNSGQYF
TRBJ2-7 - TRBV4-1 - TGCGCCAGCAGCCAACTCGGTGGGGCCTGGGAGCAGTACTTC CASSQLGGAWEQYF
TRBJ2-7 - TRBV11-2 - TGTGCCAGCAGCCCACACACGGACGAGCAGTACTTC CASSPHTDEQYF
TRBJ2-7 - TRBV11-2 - TGTGCCAGCAGCTTAGGGACAATATCTCACGAGCAGTACTTC CASSLGTISHEQYF
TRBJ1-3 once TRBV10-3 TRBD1 TGTGCCATCAGTGATCCGACAGGGGGAAACACCATATATTTT CAISDPTGGNTIYF
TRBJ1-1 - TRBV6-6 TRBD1 TGTGCCAGCAGGAACCCTAAGGGGGCCGGTGGCACTGAAGCTTTCTTT CASRNPKGAGGTEAFF
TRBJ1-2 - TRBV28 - TGTGCCAGCAGTTTGGTTAACGGGGCCAGGGGCTATGGCTACACCTTC CASSLVNGARGYGYTF
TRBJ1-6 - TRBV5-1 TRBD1 TGCGCCAGCAGCTTTGACAGGGACGATTCACCCCTCCACTTT CASSFDRDDSPLHF
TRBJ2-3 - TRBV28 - TGTGCCAGCAGTTCATCCAGGAGTAGCACAGATACGCAGTATTTT CASSSSRSSTDTQYF
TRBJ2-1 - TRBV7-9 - TGTGCCAGCAGCCGAGGGGTAGGGCCTCTTAAGGCCTACAATGAGCAGTTCTTC CASSRGVGPLKAYNEQFF
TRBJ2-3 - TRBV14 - TGTGCCAGCAGCCAAGAGTCGGTCGGTACGCAGTATTTT CASSQESVGTQYF
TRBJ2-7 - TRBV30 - TGTGCCTGGAGTGTCGACAGGCCACTAGCGCGGACAACCTACGAGCAGTACTTC CAWSVDRPLARTTYEQYF
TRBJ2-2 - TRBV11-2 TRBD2 TGTGCCAGCAGCTTACCCGGACTAGCGGGAGCCGGGGAGCTGTTTTTT CASSLPGLAGAGELFF
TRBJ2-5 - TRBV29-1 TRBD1 TGCAGCGTTGGTAGGGACAGGGGGTTCCCCTCTCAAGAGACCCAGTACTTC CSVGRDRGFPSQETQYF
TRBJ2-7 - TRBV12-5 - TGTGCTAGTGGCCCCGACAGAGAACGCTCCTACGAGCAGTACTTC CASGPDRERSYEQYF
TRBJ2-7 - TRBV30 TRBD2 TGTGCCTGGAGTTTAGCGGGAGATCACTACGAGCAGTACTTC CAWSLAGDHYEQYF